This TCR beta chain was identified during a study of molecular identifiers for immune sequencing clone quantification. Study information: Four portions were sequenced after RNA from roughly 18,000 or 92,000 naive CD8 cells was split five ways in replicates. Study findings and constraints: Over 99% of effector molecules, but under 1% in naive cells, were held by clones with more than 20 RNA copies.

Each CDR3 protein is one row after TCRdb ran MiXCR on the PCR reads. The sample has about half a million distinct CDR3 sequences, about a fifth seen once; the top ten hold around 0.84%. Sequencing libraries of naive CD8 cells derived from around 20,000 to 1,000,000 sorted cells with 10%, 30% or 50% RNA. Only a few counts were recorded for this clonotype. Its antigen remains unknown. CDR1 and CDR2 (germline): ENHRY, SYGVKD. The CDR3 extends over 14 amino acids. Trimming took off 4 bases at V and 6 bases at J, with 16 bases between the two ends. The TCR originated in a human donor in good health. Some libraries in this study had Jurkat cell RNA spiked in. This chain connects TRBV10-3 to TRBJ2-7; D ambiguous. The sample taken for sequencing was naive CD8+ T cells from blood, with Jurkat cell RNA spiked in. Subset of the sample: FACS-sorted CD8+CD4-CCR7+CD45RA+ naive T cells. The CDR3 loop is CAISGPDGLAEQYF. The CDR3 DNA follows: TGTGCCATCAGTGGCCCGGACGGCCTCGCCGAGCAGTACTTC.